This T cell receptor (beta chain) was sequenced for a study of cytomegalovirus exposure and HLA in healthy donors. PCR primers comprised 60 Vbeta and 13 Jbeta primers. Libraries were prepared by immunoSEQ multiplex PCR; TCRdb keeps only in-frame clonotypes and omits some of them. In the table there are approximately 240,000 clones, 80% to 90% of which are singletons. Points from the study as a whole: Across HLA loci, a later analysis found differing TCR association rates, with DRB1 most and HLA-C fewest. Researchers left out some V segments, among them TRBV6-2 and TRBV6-3, as indistinguishable.

Turning to this clone: Its specificity is unknown.

Germline V gives CDR1 MNHNS, CDR2 SASEGT. CDR3 size: 14 residues. J gave up 8 bases and V 8 bases, and 11 bases lay outside the gene matches. The chain recombines TRBV6-1 with TRBJ1-4; 7 nucleotides line up with TRBD1. The sequence came from a woman younger than 30 in good health and CMV-seronegative. What was sequenced was PBMCs. CDR3 region: CASGMTGSGEKLFF. CDR3 coding DNA: TGTGCCAGCGGGATGACAGGGTCTGGAGAAAAACTGTTTTTT.